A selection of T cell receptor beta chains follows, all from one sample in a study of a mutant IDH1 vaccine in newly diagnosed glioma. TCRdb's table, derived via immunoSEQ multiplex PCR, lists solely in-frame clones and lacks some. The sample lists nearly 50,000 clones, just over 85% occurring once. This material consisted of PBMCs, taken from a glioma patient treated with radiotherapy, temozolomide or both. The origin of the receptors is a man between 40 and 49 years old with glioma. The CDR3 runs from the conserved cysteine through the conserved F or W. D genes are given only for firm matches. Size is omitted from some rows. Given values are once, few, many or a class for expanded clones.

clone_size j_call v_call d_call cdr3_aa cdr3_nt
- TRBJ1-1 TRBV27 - CASRPPRSGKIPEAFF TGTGCCAGCAGACCCCCGAGGAGTGGTAAGATCCCTGAAGCTTTCTTT
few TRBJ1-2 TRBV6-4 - CASSDGSVDGYTF TGTGCCAGCAGTGACGGGTCAGTCGATGGCTACACCTTC
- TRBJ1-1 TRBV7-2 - CASSVTTEAFF TGTGCCAGCAGCGTAACCACTGAAGCTTTCTTT
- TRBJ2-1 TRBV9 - CASSGRSGVYNEQFF TGTGCCAGCAGCGGCCGGAGCGGAGTTTACAATGAGCAGTTCTTC
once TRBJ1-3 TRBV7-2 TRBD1 CASSPWDRAIGNTIYF TGTGCCAGCAGCCCATGGGACAGGGCTATAGGAAACACCATATATTTT
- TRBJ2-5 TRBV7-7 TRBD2 CASSLGTSGWETQYF TGTGCCAGCAGCTTAGGGACTAGCGGATGGGAGACCCAGTACTTC
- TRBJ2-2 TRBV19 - CASSSRNFGGELFF TGTGCCAGTAGTTCCCGAAATTTCGGCGGGGAGCTGTTTTTT
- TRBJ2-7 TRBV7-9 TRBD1 CASSLRQGEENEQYF TGTGCCAGCAGCTTGCGACAGGGGGAAGAGAACGAGCAGTACTTC
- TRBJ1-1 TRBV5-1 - CASSLYPERNTEAFF TGCGCCAGCAGCTTGTATCCCGAGCGGAACACTGAAGCTTTCTTT
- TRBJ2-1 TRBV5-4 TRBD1 CASSSSARDRGHNEQFF TGTGCCAGCAGCTCCTCGGCCCGGGACAGGGGGCACAATGAGCAGTTCTTC
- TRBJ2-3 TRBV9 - CASSPVAGTDTQYF TGTGCCAGCAGCCCCGTAGCGGGCACAGATACGCAGTATTTT
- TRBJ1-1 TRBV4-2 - CASSQEYRNTEAFF TGTGCCAGCAGCCAAGAGTACAGGAACACTGAAGCTTTCTTT
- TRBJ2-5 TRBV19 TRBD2 CASRVAGGSETQYF TGTGCCAGTAGAGTAGCGGGAGGGTCCGAGACCCAGTACTTC
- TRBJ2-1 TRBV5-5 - CASSLAVSSYNEQFF TGTGCCAGCAGCTTGGCCGTAAGCTCCTACAATGAGCAGTTCTTC
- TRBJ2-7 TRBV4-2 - CASSQDRVEQYF TGTGCCAGCAGCCAAGATCGGGTCGAGCAGTACTTC
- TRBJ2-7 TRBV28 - CASSLSLGYEQYF TGTGCCAGCAGTTTAAGTTTGGGTTACGAGCAGTACTTC
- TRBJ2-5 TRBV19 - CASSRSASEGTQYF TGTGCCAGTAGTAGATCGGCATCGGAGGGGACCCAGTACTTC
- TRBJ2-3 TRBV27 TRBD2 CASSRERTSGTYTQYF TGTGCCAGCAGTCGAGAGAGGACTAGCGGAACCTATACGCAGTATTTT
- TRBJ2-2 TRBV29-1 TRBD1 CSVAGTGVGGELFF TGCAGCGTCGCCGGGACAGGGGTAGGCGGGGAGCTGTTTTTT
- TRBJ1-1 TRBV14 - CASSHPLTVNTEAFF TGTGCCAGCAGCCACCCTCTGACGGTGAACACTGAAGCTTTCTTT
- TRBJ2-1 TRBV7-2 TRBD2 CASSLGGSNNNEQFF TGTGCCAGCAGCTTAGGCGGGAGTAACAACAATGAGCAGTTCTTC
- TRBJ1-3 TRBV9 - CASSVESYSSGNTIYF TGTGCCAGCAGCGTAGAGTCGTATTCCTCTGGAAACACCATATATTTT
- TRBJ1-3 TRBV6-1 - CASTSTDGYTIYF TGTGCCAGCACGTCAACAGACGGATACACCATATATTTT
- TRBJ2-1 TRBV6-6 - CASSYNFINEQFF TGTGCCAGCAGTTACAATTTCATCAATGAGCAGTTCTTC
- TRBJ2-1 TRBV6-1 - CASSAHRVSAGARQFF TGTGCCAGCAGTGCTCACAGGGTAAGCGCGGGAGCTCGGCAGTTCTTC
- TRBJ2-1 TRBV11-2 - CASTRSSYNEQFF TGTGCCAGCACGAGAAGCTCCTACAATGAGCAGTTCTTC
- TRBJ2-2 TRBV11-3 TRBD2 CASSFGTGLAVSNTGELFF TGTGCCAGCAGCTTCGGTACGGGACTAGCGGTTTCTAACACCGGGGAGCTGTTTTTT
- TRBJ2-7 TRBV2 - CASSICGNCEQYF TGTGCCAGCAGTATTTGCGGGAACTGCGAGCAGTACTTC
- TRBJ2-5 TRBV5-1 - CASSSGTAQETQYF TGCGCCAGCAGCTCGGGGACGGCCCAAGAGACCCAGTACTTC
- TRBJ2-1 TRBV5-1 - CASSRDPVDEQFF TGCGCCAGCAGCCGGGACCCGGTCGATGAGCAGTTCTTC
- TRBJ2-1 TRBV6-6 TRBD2 CASSPSGSYNEQFF TGTGCCAGCAGCCCGAGCGGGAGTTACAATGAGCAGTTCTTC
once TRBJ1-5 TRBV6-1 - CASSEDRSTPQHF TGTGCCAGCAGTGAGGATCGAAGTACGCCCCAGCATTTT
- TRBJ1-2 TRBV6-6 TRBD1 CASSSRDRTRSAYTF TGTGCCAGCTCGTCCCGGGACAGGACTCGCTCTGCCTACACCTTC
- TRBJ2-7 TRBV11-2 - CASSRTGYEQYF TGTGCCAGCAGCAGGACCGGGTACGAGCAGTACTTC
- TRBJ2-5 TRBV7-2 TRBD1 CASSLDREIETQYF TGTGCCAGCAGCTTGGACAGGGAGATAGAGACCCAGTACTTC
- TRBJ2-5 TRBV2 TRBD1 CASKITGGSQETQYF TGTGCCAGCAAGATCACAGGGGGATCCCAAGAGACCCAGTACTTC
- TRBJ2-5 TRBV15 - CATSRGGLGETQYF TGTGCCACCAGCAGAGGGGGGTTGGGAGAGACCCAGTACTTC